The 6 T cell receptor beta chains in this list originate from one sample, sequenced in a study of CD8 T cells in ankylosing spondylitis. TCRdb recomputed calls from the 5' RACE reads with MiXCR, one row per CDR3 protein. The table has about 240,000 distinct CDR3 sequences, 20% to 30% seen once; the top ten hold less than 0.75%. The source material was blood, either unsorted or a sorted T cell fraction (not recorded which). The receptors derive from a male donor with ankylosing spondylitis or in good health (not recorded which).

This clonotype was observed many times. V gene TRBV28 combines with J gene TRBJ2-7; the D gene is possibly TRBD2 (5 bases). This CDR3 spans 15 amino acids. Trimming removed 5 bases at V and 2 bases at J, with 16 bases between. Germline loops: CDR1 MDHEN, CDR2 SYDVKM. This CDR3 reads CASSPFRRRTYEQYF. CDR3 DNA sequence: TGTGCCAGCAGTCCCTTTAGGAGGCGGACCTACGAGCAGTACTTC.

This chain joins TRBV20-1 and TRBJ2-2; 9 bases line up with TRBD2. Germline CDR1 reads DFQATT; CDR2 reads SNEGSKA (reference sequence). J lost 3 bases, V lost 6 bases, and 5 bases had no gene match. CDR3 length: 14 amino acids. As DNA, the CDR3 is TGCAGTGCCTTGATAGCGGGGGACACCGGGGAGCTGTTTTTT. It specifies CSALIAGDTGELFF.

The chain has TRBV7-2 and TRBJ2-5, with D unresolved. This CDR3 has 13 amino acids. In germline, CDR1 is SGHTA, CDR2 FQGNSA. V lost 5 bases to trimming and J lost 4 bases, with 11 bases between them. The CDR3 DNA is TGTGCCAGCAGCCCGACGTGGGGAGAGACCCAGTACTTC. Protein sequence: CASSPTWGETQYF.

V is TRBV5-1 and J is TRBJ2-6; D unclear. The CDR3 totals 15 residues. Deletions cut 0 bases from V and 2 bases from J, with 6 bases between. Germline values: CDR1 SGHRS, CDR2 YFSETQ. The DNA for the CDR3 is TGCGCCAGCAGCTTGGACGGAGCTGGGGCCAACGTCCTGACTTTC. It encodes CASSLDGAGANVLTF.

This clonotype was seen more than once but under ten times. The chain employs TRBV6-5 and TRBJ2-7; D unresolved. Germline V gene data show CDR1 as MNHEY and CDR2 as SVGAGI. The CDR3 sequence is 14 residues long. V was cut by 2 bases and J by 2 bases, with 10 bases left in between. Here the CDR3 reads CASSYGDWTYEQYF. In DNA, the CDR3 is TGTGCCAGCAGTTACGGGGATTGGACCTACGAGCAGTACTTC.

Comment on this clonotype: A much larger clone is a single base away; this may be a read error. This chain connects TRBV28 to TRBJ1-5; D gene ambiguous. The CDR3 is 13 amino acids. Per the germline V gene, CDR1 is MDHEN and CDR2 is SYDVKM. Trimming pared 3 bases from V and 5 bases from J, leaving 8 bases between. In DNA, the CDR3 is TGTGCCAGCAGTTTTGACGTCTATCAGCCCCAGCATTTT. It yields the protein CASSFDVYQPQHF.